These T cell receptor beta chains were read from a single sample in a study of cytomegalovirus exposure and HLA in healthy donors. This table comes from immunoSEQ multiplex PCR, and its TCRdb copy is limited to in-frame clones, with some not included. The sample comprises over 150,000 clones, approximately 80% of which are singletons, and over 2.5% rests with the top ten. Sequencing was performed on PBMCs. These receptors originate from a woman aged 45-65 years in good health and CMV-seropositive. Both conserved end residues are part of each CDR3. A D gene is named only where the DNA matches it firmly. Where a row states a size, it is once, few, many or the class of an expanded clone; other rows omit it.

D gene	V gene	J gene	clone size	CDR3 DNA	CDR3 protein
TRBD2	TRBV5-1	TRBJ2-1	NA	TGCGCCAGCAGCCTCGGGACTAGCGCCCATTCGTACAATGAGCAGTTCTTC	CASSLGTSAHSYNEQFF
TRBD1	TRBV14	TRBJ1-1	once	TGTGCCAGCAGCCAATTAGGGGGCTCTTTGAACACTGAAGCTTTCTTT	CASSQLGGSLNTEAFF
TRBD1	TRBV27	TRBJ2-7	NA	TGTGCCAGCGCTCACGGGACAGCGCGAAGCTCCTACGAGCAGTACTTC	CASAHGTARSSYEQYF
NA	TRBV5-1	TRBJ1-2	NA	TGCGCCAGCAGCTTTGGGGGGGGCACTACCCCTGGCTACACCTTC	CASSFGGGTTPGYTF
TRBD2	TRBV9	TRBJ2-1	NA	TGTGCCAGCAGCGTAGGAACGGGAGGGCCCTACAATGAGCAGTTCTTC	CASSVGTGGPYNEQFF
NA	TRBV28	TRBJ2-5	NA	TGTGCCAGCAGTTACTCCGCTCTGGGGCAGGGTGGGGAGACCCAGTACTTC	CASSYSALGQGGETQYF
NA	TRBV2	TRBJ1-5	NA	TGTGCCAGCACAAATAGGGGGGGCATCGATCAGCCCCAGCATTTT	CASTNRGGIDQPQHF
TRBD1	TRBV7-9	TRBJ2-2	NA	TGTGCCAGCAGCCCTCCCGACAGGGCAAACACCGGGGAGCTGTTTTTT	CASSPPDRANTGELFF
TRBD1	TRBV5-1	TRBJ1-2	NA	TGCGCCAGCAGTACAGGGGAGGTGAGCTATGGCTACACCTTC	CASSTGEVSYGYTF
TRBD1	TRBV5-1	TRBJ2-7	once	TGCGCCAGCAGCTTACCGACAGGGGGCGCGGACGAGCAGTACTTC	CASSLPTGGADEQYF
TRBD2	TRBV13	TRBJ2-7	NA	TGTGCCAGCAGCCTGGGACTAGCGCAGTCCTACGAGCAGTACTTC	CASSLGLAQSYEQYF
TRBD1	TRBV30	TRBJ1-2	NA	TGTGCCTGGAATGGACAGGACGCTAACTATGGCTACACCTTC	CAWNGQDANYGYTF
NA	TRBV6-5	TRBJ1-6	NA	TGTGCCAGCACCCAGGGTCTAGGGAATTCACCCCTCCACTTT	CASTQGLGNSPLHF
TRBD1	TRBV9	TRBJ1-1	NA	TGTGCCAGCAGCGCACAAACAGGGGGTACGCACACTGAAGCTTTCTTT	CASSAQTGGTHTEAFF
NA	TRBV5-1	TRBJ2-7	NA	TGCGCCAGCAGCTTGACCCCTTCCGGGGGTTACGAGCAGTACTTC	CASSLTPSGGYEQYF
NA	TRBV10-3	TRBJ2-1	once	TGTGCCATCAGTGGTGAAGAGTACAATGAGCAGTTCTTC	CAISGEEYNEQFF
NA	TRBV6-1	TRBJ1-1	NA	TGTGCCAGCAGCCCGCGGGAGGTTGAAGCTTTCTTT	CASSPREVEAFF
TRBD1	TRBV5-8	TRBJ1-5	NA	TGTGCCACAACCACAGGGGGCTATAAGGGTCAGCCCCAGCATTTT	CATTTGGYKGQPQHF
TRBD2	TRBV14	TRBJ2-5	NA	TGTGCCAGCAGCCCTGGGGTAGCGGGAGAGGCAGAGACCCAGTACTTC	CASSPGVAGEAETQYF
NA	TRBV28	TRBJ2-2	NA	TGTGCCAGCACCCCGGGAGCGGTCCGCACCGGGGAGCTGTTTTTT	CASTPGAVRTGELFF
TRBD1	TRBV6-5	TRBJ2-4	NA	TGTGCCAGCAGCGGACAGGGGGGGGAAAACATTCAGTACTTC	CASSGQGGENIQYF
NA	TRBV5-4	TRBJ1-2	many	TGTGCCAGCAGCCTCCCAGGGATCACCCCCTATGGCTACACCTTC	CASSLPGITPYGYTF
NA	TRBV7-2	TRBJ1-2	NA	TGTGCCAGCAGCTCTGGTCCCCACAGAGGGGGCTACACCTTC	CASSSGPHRGGYTF
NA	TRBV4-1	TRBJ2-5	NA	TGCGCCAGCAGCCATTTGCAGGCGCAAGAGACCCAGTACTTC	CASSHLQAQETQYF
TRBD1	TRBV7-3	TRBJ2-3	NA	TGTGCCAGCAGCTATACAGGGGGCACAGATACGCAGTATTTT	CASSYTGGTDTQYF
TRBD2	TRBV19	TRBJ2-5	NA	TGTGCCAGTACCCCGGGGGGGGGTAGGAAGACCCAGTACTTC	CASTPGGGRKTQYF